Given below is one T cell receptor beta chain in context. The data are from a study of blood T cell repertoires in COVID-19. Germline V gene sequence: CDR1 SGHVS, CDR2 FQNEAQ. With 5 bases removed from V and 1 base from J, the gap between germline ends came to 10 bases. The CDR3 extends over 14 amino acids. Sequenced by immunoSEQ multiplex PCR; TCRdb stores in-frame clones only, minus some. The table includes over 110,000 clones, nearly 85% detected once. Sequencing was carried out using PBMCs or T cells enriched from blood (not recorded which). The J gene is TRBJ2-3, the V gene TRBV7-8; D is perhaps TRBD2 (5 bases). This receptor was obtained from a man aged 45-65 years in a cohort exposed to, infected with or recovered from COVID-19 (not recorded which). CDR3 DNA sequence: TGTGCCAGCAGCCCTACCGGGGGCACAGATACGCAGTATTTT. This encodes CASSPTGGTDTQYF.